Listed below are T cell receptor beta chains from one sample, sequenced in a study of a mutant IDH1 vaccine in newly diagnosed glioma. Clones were sequenced by immunoSEQ multiplex PCR, and TCRdb holds only the in-frame ones, with some missing. The data show about 28,000 clones, around 83% seen once. For these TCRs, the target antigens are not known. This specimen was PBMCs, taken from a glioma patient whose treatment included an IDH1 peptide vaccine. All receptors come from a woman in her 30s with glioma. The CDR3 runs from the conserved cysteine through the conserved F or W. The D gene is left open where the match is weak. The size of a clone is reported for some rows only, either as once, few or many, or as a class for expanded clones.

CDR3 DNA	CDR3 protein	V gene	J gene	D gene	CDR3 length	clone size
TGCAGCGTTGAAAAGGGACAGGGGTCCTACAATGAGCAGTTCTTC	CSVEKGQGSYNEQFF	TRBV29-1	TRBJ2-1	TRBD1	15	.
TGTGCCAGCAGCTTTAGGGACTATGGCTACACCTTC	CASSFRDYGYTF	TRBV7-9	TRBJ1-2	.	12	.
TGTGCCTGGAGTTGGAAGACTGGAAACACCATATATTTT	CAWSWKTGNTIYF	TRBV30	TRBJ1-3	.	13	.
TGTGCCAGCACCGACAATTCACCCCTCCACTTT	CASTDNSPLHF	TRBV6-1	TRBJ1-6	.	11	.
TGTGCCACCAGCAGAGGTGGGGGCTATGGCTACACCTTC	CATSRGGGYGYTF	TRBV15	TRBJ1-2	.	13	.
TGTGCCAGCACCTCCCGGTGGGGCTACGAGCAGTACTTC	CASTSRWGYEQYF	TRBV6-5	TRBJ2-7	.	13	.
TGTGCCAGCAGTGCCTCGAGGGGAGATGGCTACACCTTC	CASSASRGDGYTF	TRBV6-1	TRBJ1-2	.	13	.
TGTGCCAGCAGGCCACAGGGGGGGACTGAAGCTTTCTTT	CASRPQGGTEAFF	TRBV2	TRBJ1-1	TRBD1	13	few
TGCGCCAGCAGTCCCGTTTATAGGACTGAAGCTTTCTTT	CASSPVYRTEAFF	TRBV23-1	TRBJ1-1	.	13	.
TGCGCCAGCAGCTTGAGGGAAGAGACCCAGTACTTC	CASSLREETQYF	TRBV5-1	TRBJ2-5	.	12	.
TGCAGTACCCAACAGGACAGGTACTACGAGCAGTACTTC	CSTQQDRYYEQYF	TRBV29-1	TRBJ2-7	TRBD1	13	.
TGCAGCGTTGAGCAGGGGCTCTATGGCTACACCTTC	CSVEQGLYGYTF	TRBV29-1	TRBJ1-2	.	12	.
TGCAGAGTAGCCGGGACTAGCGGGGGGGCGAGGGAGCAGTTCTTC	CRVAGTSGGAREQFF	TRBV29-1	TRBJ2-1	TRBD2	15	.
TGTGCCAGCAAAGGGACTAGCGGGGGATTCGAGCAGTACTTC	CASKGTSGGFEQYF	TRBV6-5	TRBJ2-7	TRBD2	14	.
TGTGCCAGCTCCCCAACAACCGAGACCCAGTACTTC	CASSPTTETQYF	TRBV18	TRBJ2-5	.	12	.
TGTGCCAGTAGTATAGGGCCGAGGGGCTACACCTTC	CASSIGPRGYTF	TRBV19	TRBJ1-2	.	12	.
TGTGCCAGCAGAAATCCGGGGGGGGCAGATACGCAGTATTTT	CASRNPGGADTQYF	TRBV6-6	TRBJ2-3	TRBD2	14	few
TGTGCCAGCAGTTCAATGAACACTGAAGCTTTCTTT	CASSSMNTEAFF	TRBV6-6	TRBJ1-1	.	12	.
TGCGCCAGCAGCCAGTGGACAGGGAGTGGCTACACCTTC	CASSQWTGSGYTF	TRBV4-1	TRBJ1-2	TRBD1	13	.
TGTGCCAGTAGTATGGGGGCGTTAGGCTACACCTTC	CASSMGALGYTF	TRBV19	TRBJ1-2	.	12	.
TGTGCCAGTAGTATTGGAGCCTCTGGAAACACCATATATTTT	CASSIGASGNTIYF	TRBV19	TRBJ1-3	.	14	.
TGCGCCAGCAGCTTGGAGGGGAGCTCTGGAAACACCATATATTTT	CASSLEGSSGNTIYF	TRBV5-1	TRBJ1-3	.	15	.
TGTGCCAGCAGCTTGGCCGGCAGCAAAAACATTCAGTACTTC	CASSLAGSKNIQYF	TRBV5-4	TRBJ2-4	.	14	.
TGCGCCAGCAGCCAAGATCCGACAGGGAACACTGAAGCTTTCTTT	CASSQDPTGNTEAFF	TRBV4-3	TRBJ1-1	.	15	.
TGTGCCAGCAGCCCCCGGACGGAAATTGCAACTAATGAAAAACTGTTTTTT	CASSPRTEIATNEKLFF	TRBV5-4	TRBJ1-4	.	17	.
TGTGCCAGCAGTTACGGGCCGCCCGGGGAGCTGTTTTTT	CASSYGPPGELFF	TRBV6-5	TRBJ2-2	.	13	.
TGTGCCATCAGTGAGAGGGGGGCCAAGGAATTCTCTCCCCTCCACTTT	CAISERGAKEFSPLHF	TRBV10-3	TRBJ1-6	.	16	.
TGTGCCAGCAGCTTTTCGGTTGGTCTAGGGGGGGGGAATACGCAGTATTTT	CASSFSVGLGGGNTQYF	TRBV7-2	TRBJ2-3	.	17	.
TGTGCCATCAGTGCGTTGACAGGAACCGGGGAGCTGTTTTTT	CAISALTGTGELFF	TRBV10-3	TRBJ2-2	.	14	few
TGTGCCAGCAGTGAATGGTCCGGAGACAGGGGGAGTGAAGCTTTCTTT	CASSEWSGDRGSEAFF	TRBV25-1	TRBJ1-1	TRBD1	16	.
TGTGCCAGCAGCTTGGCTACTGCGCCCCCACCTTTCTTT	CASSLATAPPPFF	TRBV5-4	TRBJ1-1	.	13	.
TGTGCCAGCAGTACCGGGAAATCTGGAAACACCATATATTTT	CASSTGKSGNTIYF	TRBV27	TRBJ1-3	.	14	.
TGTGCCAGCAGTTATAGCGGTAGCGGGTCTCAGTACTTC	CASSYSGSGSQYF	TRBV6-6	TRBJ2-7	TRBD2	13	.
TGTGCCAGCGGCGGGACAGTAAATGAAAAACTGTTTTTT	CASGGTVNEKLFF	TRBV6-1	TRBJ1-4	TRBD1	13	.
TGTGCCAGCAGCTCGGACAGGGGAGGAGGTGGCTACACCTTC	CASSSDRGGGGYTF	TRBV7-9	TRBJ1-2	TRBD1	14	.
TGTGCCAGATCCACAGGGGGAGAGACCCAGTACTTC	CARSTGGETQYF	TRBV2	TRBJ2-5	TRBD1	12	once
TGTGCCAGCAGCAACACCCGGGACCCTCTTGATACGCAGTATTTT	CASSNTRDPLDTQYF	TRBV11-2	TRBJ2-3	.	15	.
TGTGCCAGCAGCTCGTACAGGGGGCCGACTGAAGCTTTCTTT	CASSSYRGPTEAFF	TRBV5-4	TRBJ1-1	TRBD1	14	.
TGTGCCTGGAGTGGTTCCAGGGGCAGCTATGGCTACACCTTC	CAWSGSRGSYGYTF	TRBV30	TRBJ1-2	.	14	once
TGTGCCAGTAAGGGGCGAGGGCTCAGGGAGAACATTCAGTACTTC	CASKGRGLRENIQYF	TRBV19	TRBJ2-4	.	15	.
TGTGCCAGCAGTGAGAGGCCTCCCCCCTTTCCCTACGAGCAGTACTTC	CASSERPPPFPYEQYF	TRBV6-1	TRBJ2-7	.	16	.
TGTGCCAGCAGCTTAACGAATTACAATGAGCAGTTCTTC	CASSLTNYNEQFF	TRBV7-9	TRBJ2-1	.	13	.
TGCGCCAGCAGCCAAGATAGCAGGGACAGGGGTTTCTTTTATGAGCAGTTCTTC	CASSQDSRDRGFFYEQFF	TRBV4-1	TRBJ2-1	TRBD1	18	.